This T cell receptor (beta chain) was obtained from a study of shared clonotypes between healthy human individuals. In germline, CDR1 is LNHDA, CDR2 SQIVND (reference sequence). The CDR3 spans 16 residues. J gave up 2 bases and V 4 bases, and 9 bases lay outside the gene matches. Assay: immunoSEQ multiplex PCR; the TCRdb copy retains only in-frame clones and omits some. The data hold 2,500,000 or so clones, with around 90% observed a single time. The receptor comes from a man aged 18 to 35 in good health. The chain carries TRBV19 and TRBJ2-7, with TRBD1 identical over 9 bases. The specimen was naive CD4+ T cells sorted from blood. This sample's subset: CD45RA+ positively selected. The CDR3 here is CASSRGAGTGTYEQYF. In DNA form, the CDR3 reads TGTGCCAGTAGTAGGGGGGCCGGGACAGGGACCTACGAGCAGTACTTC.